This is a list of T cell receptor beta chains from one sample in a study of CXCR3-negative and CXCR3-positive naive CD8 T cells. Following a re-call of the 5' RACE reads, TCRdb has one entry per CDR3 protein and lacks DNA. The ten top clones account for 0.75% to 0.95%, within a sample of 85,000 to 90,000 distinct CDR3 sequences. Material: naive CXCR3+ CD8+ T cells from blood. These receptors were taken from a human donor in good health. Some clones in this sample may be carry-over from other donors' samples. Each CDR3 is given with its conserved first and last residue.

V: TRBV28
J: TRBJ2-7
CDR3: CASRGDRGPEQYF

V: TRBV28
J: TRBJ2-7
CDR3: CASTQRPSYEQYF

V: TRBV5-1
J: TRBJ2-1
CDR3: CASSLGGLAESLSYNEQFF

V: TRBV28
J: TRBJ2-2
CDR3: CASSPTRLADNTGELFF

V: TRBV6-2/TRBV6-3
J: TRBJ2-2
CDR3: CASSTSLDVPPGELFF

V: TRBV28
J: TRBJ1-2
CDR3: CASSPDSRLNYGYTF

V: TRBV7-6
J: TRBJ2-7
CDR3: CATSLKLAPYEQYF

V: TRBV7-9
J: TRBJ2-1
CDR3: CASSQDIYNEQFF

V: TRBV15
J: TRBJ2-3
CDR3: CATSSREGTDTQYF

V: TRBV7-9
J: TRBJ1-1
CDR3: CASSLVQGGTEAFF

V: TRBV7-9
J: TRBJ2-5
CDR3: CASSLFPQETQYF

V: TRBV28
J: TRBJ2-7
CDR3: CASSPNNYEQYF

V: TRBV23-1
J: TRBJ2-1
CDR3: CASSQSKRGVGYNEQFF

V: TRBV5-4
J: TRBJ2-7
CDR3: CASSSSGEPYEQYF

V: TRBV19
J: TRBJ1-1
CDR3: CASRGQVGFYTEAFF

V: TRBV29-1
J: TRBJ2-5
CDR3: CSVPGARETQYF

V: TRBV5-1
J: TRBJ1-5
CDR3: CASSLGQGDQPQHF

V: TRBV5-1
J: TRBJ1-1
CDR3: CASSKTGGNTEAFF

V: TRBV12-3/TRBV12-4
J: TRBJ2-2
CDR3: CASSGDSASGELFF

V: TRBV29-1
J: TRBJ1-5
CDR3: CSVRTGFQPQHF

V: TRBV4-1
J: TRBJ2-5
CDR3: CASSHQPAGGLPQETQYF

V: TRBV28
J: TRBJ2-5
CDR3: CASSFLGSLLQETQYF

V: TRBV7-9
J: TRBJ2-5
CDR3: CASVSSGTGTQYF

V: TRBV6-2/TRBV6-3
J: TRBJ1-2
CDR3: CASSPRTDYGYTF

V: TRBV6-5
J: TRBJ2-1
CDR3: CASSLTGGSYNEQFF

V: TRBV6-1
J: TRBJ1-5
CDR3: CASSEHRDRGSNQPQHF

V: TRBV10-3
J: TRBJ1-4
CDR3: CAISEWLGGEKLFF

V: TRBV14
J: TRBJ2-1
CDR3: CASSQDQVTRTEAYNEQFF

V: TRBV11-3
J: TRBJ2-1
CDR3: CASSPTGAGGPYEQFF

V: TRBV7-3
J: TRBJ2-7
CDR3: CASSLNPSGRDNEQYF

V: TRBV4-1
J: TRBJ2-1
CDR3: CASSQRGDEEQISYNEQFF

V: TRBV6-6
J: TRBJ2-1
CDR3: CASSYSPHGGTVSRRDNEQFF

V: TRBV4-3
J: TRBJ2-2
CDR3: CASSQDVKDTGFPTGELFF

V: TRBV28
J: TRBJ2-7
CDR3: CASRRPGILEEQYF

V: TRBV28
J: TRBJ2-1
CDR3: CASRASYNEQFF

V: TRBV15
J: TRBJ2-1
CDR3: CATESALWNEQFF

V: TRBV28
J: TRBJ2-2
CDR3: CASSSQDRPPNTGELFF

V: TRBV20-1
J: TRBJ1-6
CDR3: CSAAGTRDSPLHF

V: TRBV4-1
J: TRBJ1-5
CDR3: CASSPGPGFNQPQHF

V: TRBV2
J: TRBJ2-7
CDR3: CASSAGSSYEQYF

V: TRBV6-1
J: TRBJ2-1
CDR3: CASSEAGLSDEQFF

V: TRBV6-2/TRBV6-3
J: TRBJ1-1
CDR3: CASSTGTGNTEAFF

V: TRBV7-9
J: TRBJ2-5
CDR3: CASSTGLAPYQETQYF

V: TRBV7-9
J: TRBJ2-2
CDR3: CASSLKNRDTGELFF

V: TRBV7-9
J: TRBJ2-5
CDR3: CASSLAGFGETQYF

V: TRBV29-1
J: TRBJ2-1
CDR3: CSVEGLARENEQFF

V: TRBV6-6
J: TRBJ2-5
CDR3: CASTLVKVPTVDNGETQYF

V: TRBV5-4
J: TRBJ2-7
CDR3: CASSWGQGGDEQYF

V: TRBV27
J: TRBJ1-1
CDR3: CASIGNTEAFF

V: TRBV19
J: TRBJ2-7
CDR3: CASSMGAGDYYEQYF

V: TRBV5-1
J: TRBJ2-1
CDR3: CASSSTTYNEQFF

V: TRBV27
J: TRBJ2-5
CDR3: CASSPRTGALMGETQYF

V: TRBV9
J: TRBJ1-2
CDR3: CASSAGGTGYTF

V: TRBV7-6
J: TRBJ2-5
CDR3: CASKSGLEETQYF

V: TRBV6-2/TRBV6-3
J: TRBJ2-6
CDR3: CASSSTTDSGANVLTF